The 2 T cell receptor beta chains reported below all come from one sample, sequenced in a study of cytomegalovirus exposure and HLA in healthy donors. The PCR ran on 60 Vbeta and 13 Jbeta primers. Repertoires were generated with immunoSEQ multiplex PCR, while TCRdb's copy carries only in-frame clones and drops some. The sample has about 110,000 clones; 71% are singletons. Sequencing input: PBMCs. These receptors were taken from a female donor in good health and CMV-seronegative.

The CDR3 here is CAISRTGVNTGELFF. The DNA for the CDR3 is TGTGCCATCAGTCGGACAGGGGTGAACACCGGGGAGCTGTTTTTT. The gene calls are TRBV10-3 and TRBJ2-2, with TRBD1 matching 9 bases. There are 15 residues in the CDR3. Trimming took 5 bases from V and 1 from J; bases not matched to a gene: 2. The V gene's germline CDR1 is ENHRY and CDR2 SYGVKD.

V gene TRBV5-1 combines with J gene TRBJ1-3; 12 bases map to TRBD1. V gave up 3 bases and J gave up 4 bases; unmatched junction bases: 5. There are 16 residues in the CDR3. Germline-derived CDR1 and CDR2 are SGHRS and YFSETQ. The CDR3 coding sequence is TGCGCCAGCAGCTCGGGACAGGGGGCGCGGGGAAACACCATATATTTT. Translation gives CASSSGQGARGNTIYF.